This TCR beta chain was sequenced for a study of T cells in placental villitis. Regarding the complete study: To test an allograft-versus-infection hypothesis, the study compared placental TCR-beta repertoires across three groups: villitis of unknown etiology, unaffected controls matched for gestational age, and infectious villitis. Broader findings and caveats from the paper: Small amounts of decidua were contained in the paraffin blocks, so some of the captured T cells, especially in controls, may have been decidual rather than villous infiltrates. In villitis of unknown etiology, the expanded clones were largely private to each individual placenta, suggesting that there was no single initiating antigen. Higher clonality was observed in villitis of unknown etiology placentae than in controls (median approximately 0.052 versus 0.0054, p=0.0025), a finding indicative of clonal expansion. Bulk tissue sequencing could not distinguish helper, regulatory or cytotoxic T cells, nor maternal versus fetal T cells, and excluded gamma-delta receptors. CMV-specific clone frequencies were lower in villitis of unknown etiology than in infectious CMV cases (approximately 0.00095 vs 0.0099), and villitis of unknown etiology did not differ from controls on this measure.

Nine to eleven placentae carried a pathological diagnosis of high-grade villitis of unknown etiology, selected using the Amsterdam Criteria. Significantly higher gravidity and parity and more prior miscarriages were observed in mothers with villitis of unknown etiology than in the control and infectious villitis groups. Placentae were collected after delivery and examined grossly and histologically before archival tissue was selected. Five 10-micron scrolls were cut from each FFPE block, and DNA was then isolated using the AllPrep DNA/RNA FFPE Tissue kit. DNA concentration and purity were evaluated by NanoDrop, whereas RNA quality was assessed on a Bioanalyzer. As for this clone: The antigen it recognizes is unknown. Qualities for individual bases were not recorded, and no much larger clone is one base off.

Amplification of TCR-beta CDR3 regions from genomic DNA was performed with the immunoSEQ v4 bias-controlled multiplex PCR assay, which was run blinded to group allocation. Reference gene primers were added alongside TCR-beta primers to estimate nucleated cell and T cell quantities per sample. Sequencing of the libraries was performed on an Illumina MiSeq with a 100-cycle paired-end protocol. The published analysis was carried out like this. The immunoSEQ Analyzer software was used to calculate diversity and richness, with richness measured by iChao1 and clonality based on Pielou evenness and Shannon diversity (range 0-1, where higher values mean less diversity). CDR3 amino acid sequences together with their V/J genes were searched in VDJdb for CMV, EBV and influenza A specificities using confidence 3 and substitution 2. The Morisita-Horn index was used to assess how much TCR-beta amino acid clonotypes overlapped between the villitis of unknown etiology, infectious villitis and control repertoires. Held by TCRdb, this immuneACCESS table contains in-frame sequences only and omits some clones. Under half of the omission traces to an unresolved V gene where checked; the cause of the rest is unknown. D and trimming were read from the DNA, whereas the V and J calls and clone size are those reported in that table. For this sample the table gives about 1,500 clones, of which approximately 82% were detected only once. More than 10% of the sample lies in the top ten.

The junction carries 12 bases between V and J, which are trimmed by 1 base and 2 bases respectively. The CDR3 has 15 amino acids, counting the end cysteine and phenylalanine. Only CDR3 DNA is held: 45 bases, read in frame from base 1. CDR1 is given as LGHNA and CDR2 as YSLEER, both from the germline V gene. This receptor was obtained from a human patient with villitis of unknown etiology; the placental T cells may come from both mother and fetus. The sequence is built from TRBV4-3 and TRBJ2-7; the D gene is perhaps TRBD1, from 6 matching bases. The sequencing sample was made of placental tissue containing maternal and fetal cells. The DNA reads TGCGCCAGCAGCCAAGCTGGGGGCCCACCCTACGAGCAGTACTTC. Translated, this is CASSQAGGPPYEQYF.